This T cell receptor (beta chain) was identified during a study of blood T cell repertoires in COVID-19. The CDR3 loop spans 17 amino acids. V shed 0 bases and J shed 0 bases, with 12 bases lying between them. The germline V gene has CDR1 SEHNR and CDR2 FQNEAQ (reference sequence). This clone was found a few times. Sequenced by immunoSEQ multiplex PCR; TCRdb stores in-frame clones only, minus some. The sample includes approximately 150,000 clones, 83% seen only once; the top ten take about 2%. The chain employs TRBV7-9 and TRBJ1-5; possibly TRBD1 for D (5 bases). The sample was peripheral blood. The TCR originated in a woman of 80 years or more with acute or convalescent COVID-19. This chain's CDR3 is CASSLATYDSSNQPQHF. In DNA, the CDR3 is TGTGCCAGCAGCTTAGCTACGTATGACAGTAGCAATCAGCCCCAGCATTTT. The full variable domain, with the rest looked up from reference TRBV7-9 and TRBJ1-5, is DTGVSQNPRHKITKRGQNVTFRCDPISEHNRLYWYRQTLGQGPEFLTYFQNEAQLEKSRLLSDRFSAERPKGSFSTLEIQRTEQGDSAMYLCASSLATYDSSNQPQHFGDGTRLSIL.